These T cell receptor beta chains were read from a single sample in a study of siplizumab effects on memory and regulatory T cells. Clones were read by immunoSEQ multiplex PCR, and TCRdb kept only the in-frame ones, dropping some. The sample has more than 60,000 clones, about 92% seen once. Sample: CD8+ T cells sorted from blood. The receptors shown here come from a human donor in good health. CDR3s include the opening cysteine and the closing phenylalanine or tryptophan. A D gene is named only where the DNA matches it firmly. The size field is filled for only some rows; it gives once, few, many or a size class.

TRBV27,TRBJ1-5,14,NA,NA,CASSPDGSNQPQHF,TGTGCCAGCAGTCCGGACGGTAGCAATCAGCCCCAGCATTTT
TRBV6-5,TRBJ2-5,15,NA,TRBD1,CASSYSDRVGETQYF,TGTGCCAGCAGTTACTCGGACAGGGTGGGAGAGACCCAGTACTTC
TRBV30,TRBJ2-7,13,NA,TRBD1,CAWSMTGGYEQYF,TGTGCCTGGAGCATGACAGGGGGGTACGAGCAGTACTTC
TRBV7-3,TRBJ2-1,12,few,NA,CASSLGPREQFF,TGTGCCAGCAGCTTAGGGCCCCGTGAGCAGTTCTTC
TRBV9,TRBJ2-5,15,NA,TRBD2,CASSVSGGGQETQYF,TGTGCCAGCAGCGTCAGCGGGGGGGGACAAGAGACCCAGTACTTC
TRBV5-6,TRBJ1-6,14,NA,NA,CASSFGLGNSPLHF,TGTGCCAGCAGCTTCGGGCTCGGGAATTCACCCCTCCACTTT
TRBV27,TRBJ1-6,15,once,NA,CASSSRDGENSPLHF,TGTGCCAGCAGTTCCAGGGACGGAGAAAATTCACCCCTCCACTTT
TRBV7-6,TRBJ1-5,14,NA,NA,CASSSGVGNQPQHF,TGTGCCAGCAGCAGTGGGGTGGGAAATCAGCCCCAGCATTTT
TRBV7-8,TRBJ2-7,15,NA,NA,CASSLDGDHSYEQYF,TGTGCCAGCAGCTTAGATGGGGATCATTCCTACGAGCAGTACTTC
TRBV7-9,TRBJ1-5,15,NA,NA,CASSFGGRGNQPQHF,TGTGCCAGCAGCTTCGGGGGGCGCGGCAATCAGCCCCAGCATTTT
TRBV6-1,TRBJ2-7,13,NA,NA,CASRRGRDYEQYF,TGTGCCAGCAGGCGGGGCAGAGACTACGAGCAGTACTTC
TRBV19,TRBJ1-6,13,NA,NA,CASSIYHNSPLHF,TGTGCCAGTAGTATCTACCATAATTCACCCCTCCACTTT
TRBV7-2,TRBJ1-2,12,NA,NA,CASSPGLGGYTF,TGTGCCAGCAGCCCGGGACTGGGTGGCTACACCTTC
TRBV27,TRBJ2-7,15,NA,NA,CASSLSIATTYEQYF,TGTGCCAGCAGTTTAAGCATAGCCACGACCTACGAGCAGTACTTC
TRBV5-8,TRBJ2-3,13,NA,NA,CASSLGAERAQYF,TGTGCCAGCAGCTTGGGAGCCGAGAGGGCGCAGTATTTT
TRBV7-2,TRBJ1-1,16,NA,NA,CASSLGLGLGDTEAFF,TGTGCCAGCAGCTTGGGGCTTGGATTGGGGGACACTGAAGCTTTCTTT
TRBV7-9,TRBJ2-1,15,NA,TRBD1,CASSLVTGVYNEQFF,TGTGCCAGCAGCTTAGTGACAGGGGTCTACAATGAGCAGTTCTTC
TRBV9,TRBJ2-2,15,NA,TRBD1,CASSGDRGNTGELFF,TGTGCCAGCAGCGGGGACAGGGGCAACACCGGGGAGCTGTTTTTT
TRBV10-2,TRBJ2-1,15,NA,TRBD2,CASSEPGTSDNEQFF,TGCGCCAGCAGTGAGCCCGGGACTAGCGACAATGAGCAGTTCTTC
TRBV28,TRBJ2-4,17,NA,NA,CASSLADRLLAKNIQYF,TGTGCCAGCAGTTTAGCGGACAGACTTCTAGCCAAAAACATTCAGTACTTC
TRBV4-2,TRBJ2-3,16,NA,TRBD2,CASSLRTSGGKDTQYF,TGTGCCAGCAGTCTAAGGACTAGCGGGGGGAAAGATACGCAGTATTTT
TRBV30,TRBJ2-7,12,NA,NA,CAWKEAGYEQYF,TGTGCCTGGAAGGAGGCCGGGTACGAGCAGTACTTC
TRBV4-1,TRBJ1-5,14,once,TRBD1,CASSPTGGDQPQHF,TGCGCCAGCAGCCCTACAGGGGGCGATCAGCCCCAGCATTTT
TRBV5-1,TRBJ1-1,15,NA,TRBD1,CASGTGESEGTEAFF,TGCGCCAGCGGGACAGGGGAGTCAGAGGGCACTGAAGCTTTCTTT
TRBV5-1,TRBJ1-1,14,once,NA,CASSLDGRWTEAFF,TGCGCCAGCAGTCTCGACGGGAGGTGGACTGAAGCTTTCTTT
TRBV7-9,TRBJ2-5,15,NA,TRBD2,CASSSWGGGTETQYF,TGTGCCAGCAGCTCCTGGGGGGGAGGGACAGAGACCCAGTACTTC
TRBV6-5,TRBJ2-7,16,NA,NA,CASSYSAGRGRYEQYF,TGTGCCAGCAGTTACTCGGCGGGCAGGGGACGGTACGAGCAGTACTTC
TRBV6-5,TRBJ2-5,13,NA,NA,CASSYSRVETQYF,TGTGCCAGCAGTTACTCGAGGGTAGAGACCCAGTACTTC
TRBV10-3,TRBJ1-1,13,few,NA,CAISDIMNTEAFF,TGTGCCATCAGTGACATAATGAACACTGAAGCTTTCTTT
TRBV4-3,TRBJ2-6,17,NA,NA,CASSPGGAHSGANVLTF,TGCGCCAGCAGCCCCGGAGGGGCCCACTCTGGGGCCAACGTCCTGACTTTC
TRBV4-1,TRBJ1-1,14,NA,NA,CASSQGERDTEAFF,TGCGCCAGCAGCCAAGGTGAGCGGGACACTGAAGCTTTCTTT
TRBV2,TRBJ1-2,13,NA,TRBD1,CASSGDRVYGYTF,TGTGCCAGCAGTGGGGACAGGGTCTATGGCTACACCTTC
TRBV6-1,TRBJ2-7,13,NA,NA,CASSEVLAAEQYF,TGTGCCAGCAGTGAAGTTCTCGCGGCCGAGCAGTACTTC
TRBV9,TRBJ1-2,15,NA,NA,CASSGPGHTNYGYTF,TGTGCCAGCAGCGGACCGGGACACACTAACTATGGCTACACCTTC
TRBV5-6,TRBJ1-1,11,NA,NA,CASSLYTEAFF,TGTGCCAGCAGCTTGTACACTGAAGCTTTCTTT
TRBV19,TRBJ1-5,15,NA,NA,CASSTRGQNNQPQHF,TGTGCCAGTAGTACTAGAGGACAGAACAATCAGCCCCAGCATTTT
TRBV7-9,TRBJ1-3,14,NA,TRBD1,CAIVQGGLGNTIYF,TGTGCCATTGTACAGGGGGGCCTTGGAAACACCATATATTTT
TRBV28,TRBJ2-7,14,NA,NA,CASSSRDRSYEQYF,TGTGCCAGCAGTTCCAGGGACCGCTCCTACGAGCAGTACTTC
TRBV27,TRBJ2-7,16,NA,TRBD1,CASADPEGGPGYEQYF,TGTGCCAGCGCCGACCCCGAAGGGGGCCCTGGCTACGAGCAGTACTTC
TRBV9,TRBJ1-5,14,NA,NA,CASSETDSNQPQHF,TGTGCCAGCAGCGAGACAGATAGCAATCAGCCCCAGCATTTT
TRBV4-3,TRBJ1-2,17,NA,NA,CASSQETSRGHPSGYTF,TGCGCCAGCAGCCAAGAGACGTCGCGGGGGCACCCTAGTGGCTACACCTTC
TRBV7-9,TRBJ2-3,16,NA,TRBD2,CASSPTGTRSTDTQYF,TGTGCCAGCAGCCCTACCGGGACTAGGAGCACAGATACGCAGTATTTT
TRBV6-5,TRBJ2-2,16,NA,TRBD1,CASSFFGQGMGGELFF,TGTGCCAGCAGTTTTTTCGGACAGGGAATGGGCGGGGAGCTGTTTTTT
TRBV10-2,TRBJ2-7,12,NA,NA,CASSVPGTEQYF,TGCGCCAGCAGTGTCCCGGGAACCGAGCAGTACTTC
TRBV11-2,TRBJ2-7,12,once,NA,CASSLEPYEQYF,TGTGCCAGCAGCTTAGAGCCCTACGAGCAGTACTTC
TRBV9,TRBJ1-6,12,NA,NA,CASSRDNSPLHF,TGTGCCAGCAGCAGGGATAATTCACCCCTCCACTTT
TRBV9,TRBJ2-1,16,NA,TRBD2,CASSPRGAGSYNEQFF,TGTGCCAGCAGCCCGCGGGGGGCGGGGTCCTACAATGAGCAGTTCTTC
TRBV9,TRBJ2-5,19,NA,TRBD2,CASQGDPNSPPGEGETQYF,TGTGCCAGCCAAGGGGATCCTAATTCACCGCCGGGGGAGGGAGAGACCCAGTACTTC
TRBV4-1,TRBJ2-2,16,NA,NA,CASSPWAGSSTGELFF,TGCGCCAGCAGCCCCTGGGCGGGTTCGAGCACCGGGGAGCTGTTTTTT
TRBV19,TRBJ1-5,15,NA,NA,CASSIGTAFSQPQHF,TGTGCCAGTAGTATTGGGACGGCTTTTAGTCAGCCCCAGCATTTT
TRBV19,TRBJ1-3,13,NA,NA,CASSIIAGNTIYF,TGTGCCAGTAGTATAATAGCTGGAAACACCATATATTTT
TRBV6-1,TRBJ1-3,15,NA,NA,CASSEAGGTGNTIYF,TGTGCCAGCAGTGAAGCGGGGGGCACTGGAAACACCATATATTTT
TRBV7-9,TRBJ2-1,18,NA,TRBD2,CASSGQERGGSSNNEQFF,TGTGCCAGCAGCGGTCAAGAGCGGGGGGGCTCGTCGAACAATGAGCAGTTCTTC
TRBV9,TRBJ2-6,18,NA,NA,CASSVEGFSSSGANVLTF,TGTGCCAGCAGCGTAGAAGGGTTTTCTTCCTCTGGGGCCAACGTCCTGACTTTC
TRBV14,TRBJ1-2,15,NA,NA,CASSQSRGNIYGYTF,TGTGCCAGCAGCCAAAGTCGAGGCAACATCTATGGCTACACCTTC
TRBV9,TRBJ2-2,18,NA,TRBD2,CASSVVSSGGPNTGELFF,TGTGCCAGCAGCGTAGTTTCCAGCGGGGGGCCGAACACCGGGGAGCTGTTTTTT
TRBV5-1,TRBJ1-1,13,few,NA,CASSEAPGTEAFF,TGCGCCAGCAGCGAGGCCCCGGGGACTGAAGCTTTCTTT